Listed below are T cell receptor beta chains from one sample, sequenced in a study of identifying expanded T cells in peripheral blood. The assay was immunoSEQ multiplex PCR, and TCRdb's table has in-frame clones only and misses some. The sample contains about 85,000 clones, roughly 90% of which appear only once. Specimen: blood. Receptors originate from a person between 18 and 75 years old in good health. The conserved cysteine and the conserved F or W are not part of the CDR3 here.

CDR3 length: 13
J gene: TRBJ2-7
V gene: TRBV6-5
CDR3 protein: ASRPLAGGDHEQY

CDR3 length: 15
J gene: TRBJ2-3
V gene: TRBV15
CDR3 protein: ATSRDLSGASTDTQY

CDR3 length: 14
J gene: TRBJ2-3
V gene: TRBV9
CDR3 protein: ASSEGGQGGTDTQY

CDR3 length: 11
J gene: TRBJ2-5
V gene: TRBV6-5
CDR3 protein: ASSSGQGGSQY

CDR3 length: 13
J gene: TRBJ2-7
V gene: TRBV4-3
CDR3 protein: ASSQQAESSHEQY

CDR3 length: 13
J gene: TRBJ2-7
V gene: TRBV7-2
CDR3 protein: ASSPQAVETYEQY

CDR3 length: 14
J gene: TRBJ2-1
V gene: TRBV5-4
CDR3 protein: ASSFLLESSYNEQF

CDR3 length: 12
J gene: TRBJ2-7
V gene: TRBV23-1
CDR3 protein: ASSQRQFPREQY

CDR3 length: 13
J gene: TRBJ2-3
V gene: TRBV7-3
CDR3 protein: ASSPTSGGTDTQY

CDR3 length: 12
J gene: TRBJ2-3
V gene: TRBV5-1
CDR3 protein: ASSLGTSADTQY

CDR3 length: 12
J gene: TRBJ1-5
V gene: TRBV30
CDR3 protein: AWRRQGWDQPQH

CDR3 length: 13
J gene: TRBJ2-2
V gene: TRBV7-7
CDR3 protein: ASSPQGADTGELF

CDR3 length: 12
J gene: TRBJ2-5
V gene: TRBV5-1
CDR3 protein: ASNTDREQETQY

CDR3 length: 12
J gene: TRBJ1-2
V gene: TRBV9
CDR3 protein: ASSVAGTGDGYT

CDR3 length: 14
J gene: TRBJ1-1
V gene: TRBV13
CDR3 protein: ASRRGPGALNTEAF

CDR3 length: 14
J gene: TRBJ2-7
V gene: TRBV4-3
CDR3 protein: ASSQEAGRGIYEQY

CDR3 length: 13
J gene: TRBJ2-2
V gene: TRBV5-1
CDR3 protein: ASQGQVANTGELF

CDR3 length: 14
J gene: TRBJ2-7
V gene: TRBV28
CDR3 protein: ASSFRGPHLLYEQY

CDR3 length: 11
J gene: TRBJ1-1
V gene: TRBV2
CDR3 protein: ASGAGVATEAF

CDR3 length: 15
J gene: TRBJ2-4
V gene: TRBV7-2
CDR3 protein: ASSSPLAGIAKNIQY

CDR3 length: 13
J gene: TRBJ1-2
V gene: TRBV7-9
CDR3 protein: ASSSSRGRQYGYT

CDR3 length: 15
J gene: TRBJ2-3
V gene: TRBV7-6
CDR3 protein: ASSLALAGGLTDTQY

CDR3 length: 14
J gene: TRBJ2-3
V gene: TRBV27
CDR3 protein: ASSPRWGLGTDTQY

CDR3 length: 15
J gene: TRBJ2-2
V gene: TRBV5-1
CDR3 protein: ASSLVPGGTNTGELF

CDR3 length: 15
J gene: TRBJ2-1
V gene: TRBV25-1
CDR3 protein: ASSEFGGGPRQDEQF

CDR3 length: 14
J gene: TRBJ2-7
V gene: TRBV28
CDR3 protein: ASSWRWTARSYEQY

CDR3 length: 9
J gene: TRBJ2-3
V gene: TRBV2
CDR3 protein: ASTGSDTQY

CDR3 length: 12
J gene: .
V gene: TRBV7-8
CDR3 protein: ASSHSGSFYEQY

CDR3 length: 13
J gene: TRBJ1-6
V gene: TRBV6-5
CDR3 protein: ASRPPGQPNSPLH

CDR3 length: 9
J gene: TRBJ1-2
V gene: TRBV7-2
CDR3 protein: ASSALYGYT

CDR3 length: 15
J gene: TRBJ1-3
V gene: TRBV12-2
CDR3 protein: ANRLDEGGSSGNTIY

CDR3 length: 12
J gene: TRBJ2-7
V gene: TRBV7-9
CDR3 protein: ASSDSGLPYEQY

CDR3 length: 14
J gene: TRBJ2-4
V gene: TRBV6-5
CDR3 protein: ASSYTAGTSKNIQY